This T cell receptor (beta chain) was identified in a study of cytomegalovirus exposure and HLA in healthy donors (TCRdb year 2017). For the study in its entirety: An earlier analysis of some 600 of the donors reported 276 Gb of sequence data and 90 million to 120 million unique TCR beta sequences obtained from some 200 million T cells. HLA typing included class I and class II loci at four-digit resolution. To decide whether each TCR beta V gene segment behaved as functional or pseudogenic, an earlier analysis of approximately 600 of the donors relied on high-throughput TCR beta sequencing. About five DR-DQ haplotypes were treated as single units for association and clustering because of strong linkage in the cohort. An early release covering just under 650 HLA-typed donors comprised about 320 gigabases of sequencing data and around 86 million unique TCR sequences. Across approximately 420 genotyped donors of the cohort, an average of about 250,000 unique TCR beta nucleotide sequences per donor were sequenced, and approximately 19% of those sequences were non-productive. The study combined high-throughput TCR immunosequencing, statistical association of individual TCRs with disease status, and machine learning to predict cytomegalovirus infection status. Donor age, sex, ethnicity and CMV serostatus were compiled alongside the repertoire data. Of the approximately 400 genotyped donors, approximately 83% fell in the genetic ancestry cluster associated with self-reported Caucasian donors. The study aimed to test whether cataloging public T cell receptors could reveal signatures of past pathogen exposure. Typing coverage varied by locus: roughly 620-640 donors for A, B, C, DRB1 and DQB1; some 520 for DQA1; 600 to 610 for DPA1; approximately 490 for DPB1. Along with the approximately 700-subject first cohort, a separate validation cohort of roughly 110 different subjects was used. Rather than using new phenotypic data, the later analysis identified candidate immune exposures from TCR beta sequences and from how often those sequences occurred across donors. A later analysis re-examined previously published TCR beta repertoires from around 670 donors and added high-resolution HLA genotyping to investigate patterns of TCR occurrence. Genome-wide SNP genotypes for about 60% of the roughly 670 donors were used in a later genetic analysis, which treated that subset as a discovery cohort. All discovery cohort repertoires had been generated using a single sequencing platform. The study profiled the T cell repertoires of hundreds of subjects by immunosequencing and related them to cytomegalovirus serostatus. Results and caveats for the whole study, not just this receptor: Roughly 15 rarely observed V segments, including chromosome 9 orphons, were excluded from the earlier analysis of a few hundred of the donors because counts were too low. At a false discovery rate of 0.05, a later analysis linked roughly 17,000 TCR beta sequences to specific HLA alleles. A cluster of highly shared sequence variants was judged likely to represent a technical artifact of the sequencing pipeline. In an earlier analysis of approximately 590 of the donors, most TCR beta V segments were observed in productive rearrangements about 87% or about 30% of the time, broadly matching IMGT annotations. A later genetic analysis reported fewer N-insertions in productive TCRs among donors in an Asian-associated ancestry cluster than the roughly 620-donor mean. Strong co-occurrence of HLA alleles, especially DR and DQ, made assigning TCR associations to individual alleles difficult. A later analysis found that most CMV-associated TCR beta chains appeared HLA-restricted, with HLA associations seemingly driven largely by CMV exposure. This cohort had only TCR beta chains sequenced, and the lack of alpha or paired-chain data limited which features could be detected. The only immune exposure information available for the cohort was CMV serostatus. In both the original and validation cohorts, the classifier was reported to diagnose cytomegalovirus status with high specificity and sensitivity. A further reported finding was that TCR beta sequences accurately predicted the HLA-A and HLA-B alleles for most subjects in the first cohort. In a later analysis, HLA-associated TCR beta chains showed more clonal expansion and lower generation probabilities than non-associated chains that were equally common. Linkage disequilibrium might explain the correlated functional status among segregating V segments, but an unknown experimental factor could not be ruled out. Because the 87-base-pair reads could not distinguish some IMGT-functional V segments, including TRBV6-2 and TRBV6-3, those segments were excluded. Several of the top co-occurrence clusters appeared to be linked to parvovirus B19, influenza, CMV and Epstein-Barr virus, according to a later analysis. A total of 150 to 200 TCR beta chains were listed by the study as associated with cytomegalovirus. V-gene and J-gene trimming of TCR beta chains was associated with a missense DCLRE1C variant in a later genetic analysis, and the association was replicated in an independent cohort. According to a later analysis, TCR association rates differed among HLA loci, with DRB1 alleles showing the most associated TCRs and HLA-C alleles showing the fewest. Because some donors lacked HLA typing at each locus, the association tests relied only on the typed subset. It was suggested by the authors that the approach could potentially be generalized to other disease states and immunological phenotypes. While some public TCRs were present in many individuals, most TCR sequences turned up only very rarely across donors. The presence/absence analyses assumed that sequencing depth was roughly uniform across donors, and that assumption may not be true. A few of the identified cytomegalovirus-associated TCR beta chains were confirmed in vitro to be specific for cytomegalovirus antigens.

Libraries were prepared through the immunoSEQ multiplex PCR assay. The multiplex PCR relied on a mix of 60 forward primers for TCR Vbeta segments and 13 reverse primers for TCR Jbeta segments. A multiplex PCR assay on genomic DNA amplified the CDR3 region of rearranged TCR beta genes. On the Illumina HiSeq System, the amplified TCR beta libraries were sequenced as 87-base-pair reads. In the authors' own workflow: Across the 700 or so repertoires, a later analysis counted 78 million or so unique TCR beta chains, around 11 million of which were shared by at least two donors. To remove PCR and sequencing errors, raw reads were error-corrected and collapsed into unique sequences using a nearest-neighbor algorithm that merged closely related sequences. To assign V, D and J gene segments, CDR3 sequences were aligned to IMGT reference sequences. For a sequence to be retained, a match of at least six nucleotides was required to both a V gene segment and a J gene segment. A rearrangement counted as productive if the CDR3 had no stop codons and remained in frame with V and J, and every other rearrangement counted as non-productive. CDR3 was defined by IMGT convention, running from the second conserved V-encoded cysteine to the conserved J-encoded phenylalanine. The earlier analysis of around 640 of the donors excluded sequences that lacked an unambiguous match to a single V gene segment. In an earlier analysis of roughly 600 of the donors, a V segment was called functional when productive rearrangements were above 56.7%, and segregating when the standard deviation between donors exceeded 5%. To diagnose cytomegalovirus status from the catalog of TCR beta chain sequences, a statistical classification framework was built. V and J gene assignment, in a later analysis, came from comparing TCR nucleotide sequences with IMGT/GENE-DB human TR gene sequences. The TCRdist pipeline was used in a later analysis to assign CDR3 sequences and most-parsimonious VDJ recombination scenarios. In a later analysis, each TCR beta chain was defined by its CDR3 amino acid sequence together with its V-gene family, and reads lacking a unique V-gene family were excluded. A later analysis removed 600 or so highly shared, low-generation-probability nucleotide sequences to deal with suspected cross-contamination and a sequencing artifact. A later analysis calculated a clonal expansion index for each public chain from normalized within-repertoire ranks of inferred template counts. A later analysis computed generation probabilities with a VDJ recombination model fitted to out-of-frame rearrangements, and checked the results against IGoR. A later analysis scored TCR-TCR, TCR-HLA and TCR-CMV co-occurrence with hypergeometric tests, applying a repertoire-size bias correction to TCR pairs. To estimate false discovery rates, a later analysis permuted the HLA or CMV assignments 20 times. In a later analysis, co-occurring TCRs were grouped using DBSCAN, and TCRdist sequence similarity was added for clustering within HLA-allele-positive subsets. Repertoires with fewer than 30,000 or more than 120,000 public chains, plus five repertoires with anomalous nucleotide sharing, were excluded from co-occurrence clustering. Imported from immuneACCESS, the table was reduced by TCRdb to in-frame sequences with V and J called. These copies leave out some clones; in studies compared against another copy, an unresolved V gene accounts for under half, and the cause of the remainder is not known. The DNA was the basis for D and trimming; V, J and clone size are from that table. Across this sample there are some 85,000 clones, with approximately 83% seen only once. Around 2.8% of the sample goes to the ten largest clones.

CDR1 and CDR2 are read off the germline V gene as SQVTM and ANQGSEA. From the cysteine up to the phenylalanine, the CDR3 has a length of 13 residues. Only CDR3 DNA is held: 39 bases, read in frame from base 1. V lost 6 bases and J lost 2 bases; the stretch between them is 11 bases long. As regards this clone: Its target antigen remains unknown. Per-base qualities were not stored, and no clone one base away is much larger.

The cohort consisted of 670 or so healthy bone marrow donors. At the time of sampling, all cohort members were nominally healthy, though unrecorded immune exposures were likely present. The donor tested CMV seronegative, placing the donor among the approximately 400 seronegative members of the cohort. Every donor gave a peripheral blood sample, and the peripheral blood mononuclear cells from that sample were used for TCR beta sequencing. The Qiagen DNeasy Blood Extraction Kit was used to extract genomic DNA from the blood cell samples. This receptor was obtained from a man in his forties or fifties in good health and CMV-seronegative. The sequence joins TRBV29-1 to TRBJ1-5; matching of 6 bases hints at TRBD1 as the D gene. Input material: PBMCs. The DNA reads as follows: TGCAGCGTCCGGGACACTCGCAATCAGCCCCAGCATTTT. Its coded protein is CSVRDTRNQPQHF.